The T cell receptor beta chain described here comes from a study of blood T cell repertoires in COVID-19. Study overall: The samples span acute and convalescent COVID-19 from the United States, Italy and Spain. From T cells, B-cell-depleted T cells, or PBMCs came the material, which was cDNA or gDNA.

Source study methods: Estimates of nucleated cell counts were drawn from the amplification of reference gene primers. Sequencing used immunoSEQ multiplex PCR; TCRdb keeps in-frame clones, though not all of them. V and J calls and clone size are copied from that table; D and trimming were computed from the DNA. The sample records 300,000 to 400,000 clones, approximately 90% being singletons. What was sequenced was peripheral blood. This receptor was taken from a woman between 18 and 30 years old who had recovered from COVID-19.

The CDR3 region has the DNA TGTGCCAGCAGCGTAGGAGACAGGGGATACAATGAGCAGTTCTTC. It encodes CASSVGDRGYNEQFF. This chain uses TRBV9 with TRBJ2-1; 8 bases match TRBD1. This CDR3 comprises 15 residues. The germline V gene encodes CDR1 SGDLS and CDR2 YYNGEE. V shed 0 bases, J shed 4 bases, and the junction held 3 bases outside the gene matches.